The 27 T cell receptor beta chains listed next were all sequenced from one sample in a study of blood T cell repertoires in COVID-19. TCRdb keeps only in-frame clones here, not all; method: immunoSEQ multiplex PCR. The repertoire includes under 200,000 clones, under 90% of them detected once, and around 15% sits in the top ten. The sequenced sample consisted of peripheral blood. The receptors were sampled from a man aged 25 to 45 with active or convalescent COVID-19.

This clone has at least ten counts. The J gene is TRBJ2-7, the V gene TRBV14, with D uncertain. This CDR3 comprises 14 residues. Germline CDR1 SGHDN, CDR2 FVKESK. Trimming stripped 1 base from V and 2 bases from J, with 9 bases between. The CDR3 sequence is CASSQGVGPYEQYF. CDR3 coding DNA: TGTGCCAGCAGCCAAGGGGTGGGCCCCTACGAGCAGTACTTC.

This clone came up once. V gene TRBV24-1 combines with J gene TRBJ2-5; TRBD1 agrees at 7 bases. CDR1 and CDR2 from the germline V gene are KGHDR and SFDVKD. With 3 bases clipped from V and 5 bases from J, the junction kept 8 bases outside the gene matches. The CDR3 loop spans 15 amino acids. CDR3 nucleotides: TGTGCCACCAGTGATCCCGGGACAGCCGGTGAGACCCAGTACTTC. Protein sequence: CATSDPGTAGETQYF.

This clone was seen only once. V is TRBV11-2 and J is TRBJ2-2, with 10 bases that match TRBD1. The length of the CDR3 is 15 residues. With V trimmed by 6 bases and J by 4 bases, 5 bases remained unmatched. Germline CDR1 is SGHAT and CDR2 is FQNNGV. In DNA, the CDR3 is TGTGCCAGCAGTCCGGGACAGGGGTCCACCGGGGAGCTGTTTTTT. Its translation is CASSPGQGSTGELFF.

This clone was recorded once. V is TRBV14 and J is TRBJ2-5; D is unresolved. V was pared by 2 bases and J by 1 base, with 5 bases between. Germline V gene sequence: CDR1 SGHDN, CDR2 FVKESK. This CDR3 comprises 13 residues. The CDR3 protein is CASSQWSQETQYF. CDR3 DNA: TGTGCCAGCAGCCAATGGAGCCAAGAGACCCAGTACTTC.

There are many counts of this clone. This rearrangement joins TRBV10-3 to TRBJ2-6, with D possibly being TRBD2 (5 bases). Trimming removed 3 bases from V and 0 bases from J, with 9 bases in between. CDR1 and CDR2 from the germline V gene are ENHRY and SYGVKD. The CDR3 sequence is 16 residues long. CDR3 residues: CAISENEGSGANVLTF. Written as DNA, the CDR3 is TGTGCCATCAGTGAAAATGAGGGCTCTGGGGCCAACGTCCTGACTTTC.

The chain uses TRBV5-1 and TRBJ1-5; 8 bases agree with TRBD1. The CDR3 contains 14 residues. V was clipped by 4 bases and J by 4 bases; unmatched bases: 4. The germline gives CDR1 SGHRS, CDR2 YFSETQ. The CDR3 here is CASSVTGGNQPQHF. The CDR3 DNA follows: TGCGCCAGCAGCGTTACAGGGGGAAATCAGCCCCAGCATTTT.

The chain recombines TRBV7-9 with TRBJ2-6; TRBD2 is a possible D gene (5 bases). This CDR3 contains 15 residues. Trimming cost V 2 bases and J 2 bases, with 7 bases left between them. Germline V lookup: CDR1 SEHNR, CDR2 FQNEAQ (reference sequence). Here the CDR3 reads CASSLSGAGANVLTF. The CDR3 nucleotides are TGTGCCAGCAGCTTATCCGGGGCTGGGGCCAACGTCCTGACTTTC.

The rearrangement links TRBV27 to TRBJ1-2; the D gene is possibly TRBD1 (5 bases). This CDR3 is built from 15 residues. Germline values: CDR1 MNHEY, CDR2 SMNVEV (reference sequence). V lost 0 bases, J lost 7 bases, and 15 bases lay in between. The CDR3 nucleotides read TGTGCCAGCAGTTTATCGACCCAGGGTTTTGGTGGCTACACCTTC. Its protein is CASSLSTQGFGGYTF.

This clone was recorded a few times. V gene TRBV28 combines with J gene TRBJ2-2, with a tentative D call TRBD2 (6 bases). V lost 7 bases to trimming and J lost 2 bases, with 14 bases between them. CDR3 length equals 15 residues. CDR1 is MDHEN, CDR2 SYDVKM, per germline. The CDR3, as DNA: TGTGCCAGCACCCTAGCGCTAGAAAACACCGGGGAGCTGTTTTTT. It yields the protein CASTLALENTGELFF.

This clone appeared once. This chain joins TRBV9 and TRBJ1-2; 8 positions agree with TRBD1. V trimming: 7 bases; J trimming: 6 bases; junction bases outside the gene matches: 11. The CDR3 extends over 14 amino acids. Germline CDR1 is SGDLS and CDR2 is YYNGEE. CDR3 bases: TGTGCCAGCGCGACCAACAGGGGGTTTAATGGCTACACCTTC. The encoded protein is CASATNRGFNGYTF. Full variable domain (remainder filled in from reference TRBV9 and TRBJ1-2): DSGVTQTPKHLITATGQRVTLRCSPRSGDLSVYWYQQSLDQGLQFLIQYYNGEERAKGNILERFSAQQFPDLHSELNLSSLELGDSALYFCASATNRGFNGYTFGSGTRLTVV.

The DNA for the CDR3 is TGCGCCAGCAGCCAAGATACGGGGGGGAACTATGGCTACACCTTC. It specifies CASSQDTGGNYGYTF. The genes are TRBV4-1 and TRBJ1-2; a weak D match, TRBD1 (5 bases). Germline V gene sequence: CDR1 MGHRA, CDR2 YSYEKL. The CDR3 runs to 15 residues. Trimming cost V 0 bases and J 2 bases, with 10 bases left between them.

This rearrangement joins TRBV28 to TRBJ2-1; D is unresolved. Trimming pared 8 bases from V and 9 bases from J, leaving 20 bases between. Looked up from germline, CDR1 is MDHEN and CDR2 is SYDVKM. The CDR3 length is 14 residues. CDR3 sequence: CASAFLNTLPEQFF. For the CDR3, the DNA is TGTGCCAGCGCTTTCCTAAATACCCTCCCTGAGCAGTTCTTC.

The chain recombines TRBV28 with TRBJ1-5, with D possibly being TRBD1 (6 bases). The V end lost 4 bases, the J end lost 5 bases, and 15 bases lay between the germline ends. Looked up from germline, CDR1 is MDHEN and CDR2 is SYDVKM. The CDR3 is 15 residues long. The CDR3 coding sequence is TGTGCCAGCAGTTCTTCTACAGGGAGTTATCAGCCCCAGCATTTT. It specifies CASSSSTGSYQPQHF.

The chain has TRBV27 and TRBJ2-3; a weak D match, TRBD2 (5 bases). Germline CDR1 is MNHEY and CDR2 is SMNVEV (reference sequence). V was cut by 5 bases and J by 4 bases, with 10 bases left in between. This CDR3 is built from 13 residues. The CDR3 coding sequence is TGTGCCAGCAGTCGTCCGCGGGCAGATACGCAGTATTTT. As protein: CASSRPRADTQYF.

This clone appeared a single time. The J gene is TRBJ1-5, the V gene TRBV30; D may be TRBD1 (6 bases). V was trimmed by 1 base and J by 7 bases, leaving 14 bases between them. The CDR3 runs 14 residues. Looked up from germline, CDR1 is GTSNPN and CDR2 is SVGIG (reference sequence). The CDR3 nucleotides are TGTGCCTGGAGTGAACAGGGTTCGACACAGCCCCAGCATTTT. Its translation: CAWSEQGSTQPQHF.

This sequence joins TRBV29-1 and TRBJ2-3; 10 nucleotides align to TRBD2. The CDR3 loop spans 15 amino acids. Germline V gene data show CDR1 as SQVTM and CDR2 as ANQGSEA. Trimming removed 7 bases from V and 5 bases from J; junction bases left unmatched: 12. This CDR3 is CSATGSGGARDTQYF. As DNA, the CDR3 is TGCAGCGCCACGGGCAGCGGGGGGGCTAGAGATACGCAGTATTTT.

This clone appeared a few times. The chain combines TRBV10-3 with TRBJ1-4; 7 bases agree with TRBD1. The length of the CDR3 is 15 residues. J lost 4 bases, V lost 0 bases, and 2 bases had no gene match. Germline CDR1 and CDR2: ENHRY and SYGVKD. The CDR3 DNA reads TGTGCCATCAGTGAGTCAACAGGGGTTAATGAAAAACTGTTTTTT. This codes for CAISESTGVNEKLFF.

V usage is TRBV5-5 and J usage is TRBJ2-7; possibly TRBD1 for D (6 bases). There are 13 residues in the CDR3. V lost 4 bases and J 7 bases, leaving 15 bases between the germline ends. Germline V gives CDR1 SGHKS, CDR2 YYEKEE (reference sequence). CDR3 protein: CASSLTDSREQYV. DNA of the CDR3: TGTGCCAGCAGCCTGACGGACAGCAGGGAGCAGTACGTC.

This clone was detected once. This chain links TRBV6-4 with TRBJ1-1, with 10 nucleotides matching TRBD1. Germline V lookup: CDR1 MRHNA, CDR2 SNTAGT. V shed 5 bases and J 0 bases; nucleotides not matched to a gene: 3. The CDR3 extends over 15 amino acids. The DNA for the CDR3 is TGTGCCAGCAGTCCGGGACAGGGGATGAACACTGAAGCTTTCTTT. It specifies CASSPGQGMNTEAFF.

The V call is TRBV19, the J call TRBJ1-5; TRBD1 is a possible D gene (6 bases). Trimming pared 1 base from V and 7 bases from J, leaving 14 bases between. Germline CDR1 reads LNHDA; CDR2 reads SQIVND (reference sequence). The CDR3 spans 15 residues. Here the CDR3 reads CASSIGLQGNQPQHF. In nucleotides, the CDR3 is TGTGCCAGTAGTATAGGGTTACAGGGAAACCAGCCCCAGCATTTT.

This rearrangement joins TRBV5-6 to TRBJ2-1; 13 nucleotides align to TRBD2. V was clipped by 4 bases and J by 6 bases; unmatched bases: 7. The CDR3 consists of 16 residues. Per the germline V gene, CDR1 is SGHDT and CDR2 is YYEEEE. CDR3 sequence: CASSTWWTSGGNEQFF. CDR3 coding DNA: TGTGCCAGCAGCACATGGTGGACTAGCGGGGGCAATGAGCAGTTCTTC.

J is TRBJ1-6 and V is TRBV5-8; 10 nucleotides line up with TRBD1. Germline CDR1 reads SGHTS; CDR2 reads YDEGEE. The CDR3 length is 14 residues. V was clipped by 2 bases and J by 9 bases; unmatched bases: 2. The CDR3 DNA reads TGTGCCAGCAGCTTAGGACAGGGGGTTTCACCCCTCCACTTT. Translation gives CASSLGQGVSPLHF.

This clone was detected a few times. The V call is TRBV5-6, the J call TRBJ2-1; D may be TRBD2 (6 bases). Germline V CDR1 and CDR2: SGHDT, YYEEEE. V was clipped by 2 bases and J by 2 bases, with 14 bases between them. This CDR3 is built from 16 residues. In DNA, the CDR3 is TGTGCCAGCAGCTTATCAGCGGGCCCCGCCTACAATGAGCAGTTCTTC. This translates into CASSLSAGPAYNEQFF.

The chain uses TRBV7-9 and TRBJ1-4; 11 positions agree with TRBD1. Trimming cost V 5 bases and J 1 base; bases outside gene matches: 6. Germline V gene lookup returns CDR1 SEHNR and CDR2 FQNEAQ (reference sequence). The CDR3 sequence is 17 residues long. This CDR3 is CASSVGQGDGTNEKLFF. The DNA of the CDR3 is TGTGCCAGCAGCGTGGGACAGGGGGACGGAACTAATGAAAAACTGTTTTTT. The full variable domain, in which reference TRBV7-9 and TRBJ1-4 provide the parts outside the CDR3, is DTGVSQNPRHKITKRGQNVTFRCDPISEHNRLYWYRQTLGQGPEFLTYFQNEAQLEKSRLLSDRFSAERPKGSFSTLEIQRTEQGDSAMYLCASSVGQGDGTNEKLFFGSGTQLSVL.

This chain links TRBV3-1 (or the pseudogene TRBV3-2) with TRBJ2-1, with 10 bases aligning to TRBD2. Trimming cost V 0 bases and J 3 bases; bases outside gene matches: 2. CDR1 and CDR2 from the germline V gene are LGHDT and YNNKEL (reference sequence). The CDR3 totals 16 residues. The CDR3 reads CASSQDSSGSYNEQFF. The CDR3 DNA is TGTGCCAGCAGCCAAGATTCTAGCGGGAGCTACAATGAGCAGTTCTTC.

The J gene is TRBJ1-2, the V gene TRBV9, with 9 bases fitting TRBD1. This CDR3 is 15 amino acids long. Germline CDR1 and CDR2: SGDLS and YYNGEE. With V trimmed by 3 bases and J by 3 bases, 6 bases remained unmatched. The CDR3 coding sequence is TGTGCCAGCAGCGCCCAGACAGGGGGGCACTATGGCTACACCTTC. This sequence encodes CASSAQTGGHYGYTF.

The table lists this clone with a count of one. The J gene is TRBJ2-5, the V gene TRBV19, with 8 bases lining up with TRBD1. The germline V gene has CDR1 LNHDA and CDR2 SQIVND (reference sequence). The CDR3 sequence is 17 residues long. The V and J ends lost 2 bases and 5 bases, in that order; junction bases with no gene match: 13. The CDR3 spells CASSISPTGGFRETQYF. CDR3 coding DNA: TGTGCCAGTAGTATAAGCCCCACAGGGGGTTTCAGGGAGACCCAGTACTTC. The full variable domain, its missing parts supplied by reference TRBV19 and TRBJ2-5, is DGGITQSPKYLFRKEGQNVTLSCEQNLNHDAMYWYRQDPGQGLRLIYYSQIVNDFQKGDIAEGYSVSREKKESFPLTVTSAQKNPTAFYLCASSISPTGGFRETQYFGPGTRLLVL.